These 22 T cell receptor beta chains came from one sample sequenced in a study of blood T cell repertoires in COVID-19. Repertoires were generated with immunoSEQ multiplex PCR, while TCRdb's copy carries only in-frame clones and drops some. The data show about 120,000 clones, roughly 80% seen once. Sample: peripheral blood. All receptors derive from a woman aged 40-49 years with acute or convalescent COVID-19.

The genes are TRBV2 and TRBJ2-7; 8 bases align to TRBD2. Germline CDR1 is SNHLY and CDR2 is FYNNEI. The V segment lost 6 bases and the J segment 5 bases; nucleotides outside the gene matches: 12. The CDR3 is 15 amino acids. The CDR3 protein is CASSPLSGKVNEQYF. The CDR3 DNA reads TGTGCCAGCAGCCCCCTTAGCGGGAAGGTCAACGAGCAGTACTTC.

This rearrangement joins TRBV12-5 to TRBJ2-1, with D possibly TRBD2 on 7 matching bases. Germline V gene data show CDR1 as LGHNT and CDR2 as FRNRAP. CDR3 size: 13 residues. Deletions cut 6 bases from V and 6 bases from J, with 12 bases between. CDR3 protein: CASGLGGRNEQFF. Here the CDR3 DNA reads TGTGCTAGTGGCCTGGGGGGGCGCAATGAGCAGTTCTTC.

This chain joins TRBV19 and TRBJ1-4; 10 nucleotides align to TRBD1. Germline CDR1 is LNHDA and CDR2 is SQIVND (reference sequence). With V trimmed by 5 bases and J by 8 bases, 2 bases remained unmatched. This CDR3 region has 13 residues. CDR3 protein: CASSGTGAEKLFF. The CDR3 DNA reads TGTGCCAGTAGTGGGACAGGGGCCGAAAAACTGTTTTTT. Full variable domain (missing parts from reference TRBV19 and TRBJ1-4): DGGITQSPKYLFRKEGQNVTLSCEQNLNHDAMYWYRQDPGQGLRLIYYSQIVNDFQKGDIAEGYSVSREKKESFPLTVTSAQKNPTAFYLCASSGTGAEKLFFGSGTQLSVL.

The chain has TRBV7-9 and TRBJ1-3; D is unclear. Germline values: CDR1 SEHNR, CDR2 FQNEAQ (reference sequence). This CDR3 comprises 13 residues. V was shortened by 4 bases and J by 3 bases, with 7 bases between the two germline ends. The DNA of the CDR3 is TGTGCCAGCAGCTCTTACAGTGGAAACACCATATATTTT. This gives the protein CASSSYSGNTIYF.

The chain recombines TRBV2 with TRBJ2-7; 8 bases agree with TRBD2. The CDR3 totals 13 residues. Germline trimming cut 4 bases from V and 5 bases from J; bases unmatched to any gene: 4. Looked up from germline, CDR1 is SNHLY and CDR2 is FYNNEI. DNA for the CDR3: TGTGCCAGCAGTGTAACTAGCGGAAACGAGCAGTACTTC. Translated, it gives CASSVTSGNEQYF.

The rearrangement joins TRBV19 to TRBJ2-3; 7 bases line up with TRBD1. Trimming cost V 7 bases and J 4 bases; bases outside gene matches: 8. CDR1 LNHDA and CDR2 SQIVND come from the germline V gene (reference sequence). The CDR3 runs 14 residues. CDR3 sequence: CASKDHDRADTQYF. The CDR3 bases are TGTGCCAGTAAGGATCATGACAGGGCAGATACGCAGTATTTT.

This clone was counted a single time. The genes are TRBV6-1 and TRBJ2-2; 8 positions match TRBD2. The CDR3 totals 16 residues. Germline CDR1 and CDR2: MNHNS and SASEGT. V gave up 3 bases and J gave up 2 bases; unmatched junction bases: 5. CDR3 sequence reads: CASSDAGGQNTGELFF. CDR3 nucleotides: TGTGCCAGCAGTGATGCGGGGGGTCAAAACACCGGGGAGCTGTTTTTT.

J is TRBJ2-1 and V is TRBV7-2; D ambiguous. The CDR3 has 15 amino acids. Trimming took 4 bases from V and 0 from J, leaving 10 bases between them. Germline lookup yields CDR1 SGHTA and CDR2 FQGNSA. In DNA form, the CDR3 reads TGTGCCAGCAGCTCCCAGGCTGGCTCCTACAATGAGCAGTTCTTC. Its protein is CASSSQAGSYNEQFF.

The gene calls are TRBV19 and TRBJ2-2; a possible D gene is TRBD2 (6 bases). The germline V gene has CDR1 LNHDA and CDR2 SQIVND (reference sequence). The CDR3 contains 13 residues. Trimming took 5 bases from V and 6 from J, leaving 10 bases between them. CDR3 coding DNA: TGTGCCAGTAGTCCCCGGGGGTCCGGGGAGCTGTTTTTT. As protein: CASSPRGSGELFF.

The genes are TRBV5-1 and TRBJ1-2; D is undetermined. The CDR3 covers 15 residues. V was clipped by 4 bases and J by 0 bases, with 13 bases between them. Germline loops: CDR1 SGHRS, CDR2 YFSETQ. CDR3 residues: CASSPRAGTNYGYTF. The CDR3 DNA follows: TGCGCCAGCAGCCCCCGGGCGGGGACTAACTATGGCTACACCTTC.

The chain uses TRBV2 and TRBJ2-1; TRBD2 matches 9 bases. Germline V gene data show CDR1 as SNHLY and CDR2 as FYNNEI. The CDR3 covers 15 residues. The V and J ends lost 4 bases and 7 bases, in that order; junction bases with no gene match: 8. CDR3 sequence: CASSGRRGGGNEQFF. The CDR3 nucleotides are TGTGCCAGCAGTGGGCGGCGGGGGGGCGGAAATGAGCAGTTCTTC.

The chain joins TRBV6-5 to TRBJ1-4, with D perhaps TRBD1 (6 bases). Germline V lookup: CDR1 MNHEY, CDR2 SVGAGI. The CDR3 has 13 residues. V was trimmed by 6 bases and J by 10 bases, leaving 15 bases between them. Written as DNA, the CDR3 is TGTGCCAGCAGCCTGGACAGCTCGTCAAAACTGTTTTTT. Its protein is CASSLDSSSKLFF.

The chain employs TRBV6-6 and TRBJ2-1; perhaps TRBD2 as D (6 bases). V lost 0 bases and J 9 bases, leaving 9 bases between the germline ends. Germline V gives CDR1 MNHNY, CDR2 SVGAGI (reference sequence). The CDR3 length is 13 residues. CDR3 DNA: TGTGCCAGCAGTTACTCACTAGCCACTGAGCAGTTCTTC. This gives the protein CASSYSLATEQFF.

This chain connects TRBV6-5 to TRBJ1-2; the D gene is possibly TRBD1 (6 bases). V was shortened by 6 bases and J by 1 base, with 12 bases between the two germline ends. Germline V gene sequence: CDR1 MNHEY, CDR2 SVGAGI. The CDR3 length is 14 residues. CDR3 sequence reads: CASRQGWVNYGYTF. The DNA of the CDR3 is TGTGCCAGCAGACAGGGTTGGGTTAACTATGGCTACACCTTC.

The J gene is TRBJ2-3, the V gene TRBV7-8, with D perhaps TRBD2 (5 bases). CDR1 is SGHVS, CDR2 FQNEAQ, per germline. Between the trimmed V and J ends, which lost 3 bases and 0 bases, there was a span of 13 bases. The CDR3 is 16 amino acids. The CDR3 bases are TGTGCCAGCAGCTTGGGCGGCCGGACTAGCACAGATACGCAGTATTTT. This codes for CASSLGGRTSTDTQYF.

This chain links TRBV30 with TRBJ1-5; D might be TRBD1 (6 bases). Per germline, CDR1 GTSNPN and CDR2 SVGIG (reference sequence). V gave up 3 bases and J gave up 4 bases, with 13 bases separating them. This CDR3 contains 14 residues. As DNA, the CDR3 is TGTGCCTGGAGCGAGGATCAGGGGAATCAGCCCCAGCATTTT. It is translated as CAWSEDQGNQPQHF.

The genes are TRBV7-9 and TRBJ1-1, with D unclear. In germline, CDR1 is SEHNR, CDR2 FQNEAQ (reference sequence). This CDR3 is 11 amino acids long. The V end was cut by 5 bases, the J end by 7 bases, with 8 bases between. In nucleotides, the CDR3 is TGTGCCAGCAGCCCCCGGGTTGAAGCTTTCTTT. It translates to CASSPRVEAFF.

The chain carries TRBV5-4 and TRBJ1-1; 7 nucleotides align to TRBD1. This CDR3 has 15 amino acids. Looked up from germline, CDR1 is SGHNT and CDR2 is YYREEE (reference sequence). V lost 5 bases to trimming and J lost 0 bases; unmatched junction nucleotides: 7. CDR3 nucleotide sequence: TGTGCCAGCAGTCTTATTGGGACAGTGAACACTGAAGCTTTCTTT. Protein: CASSLIGTVNTEAFF.

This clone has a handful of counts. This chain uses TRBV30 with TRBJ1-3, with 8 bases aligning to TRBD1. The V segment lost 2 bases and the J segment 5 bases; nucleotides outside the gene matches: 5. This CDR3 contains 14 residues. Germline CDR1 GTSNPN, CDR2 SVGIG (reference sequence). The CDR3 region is CAWSIGQGRNTIYF. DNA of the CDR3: TGTGCCTGGAGTATTGGACAGGGCAGAAACACCATATATTTT. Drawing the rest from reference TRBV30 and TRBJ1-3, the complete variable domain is SQTIHQWPATLVQPVGSPLSLECTVEGTSNPNLYWYRQAAGRGLQLLFYSVGIGQISSEVPQNLSASRPQDRQFILSSKKLLLSDSGFYLCAWSIGQGRNTIYFGEGSWLTVV.

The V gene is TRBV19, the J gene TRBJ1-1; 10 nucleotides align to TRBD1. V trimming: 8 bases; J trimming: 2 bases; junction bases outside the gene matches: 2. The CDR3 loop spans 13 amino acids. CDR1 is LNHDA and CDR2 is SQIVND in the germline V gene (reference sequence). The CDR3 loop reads CASGTGANTEAFF. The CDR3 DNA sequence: TGTGCCAGTGGGACAGGGGCTAACACTGAAGCTTTCTTT. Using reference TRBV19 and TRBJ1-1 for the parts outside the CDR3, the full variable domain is DGGITQSPKYLFRKEGQNVTLSCEQNLNHDAMYWYRQDPGQGLRLIYYSQIVNDFQKGDIAEGYSVSREKKESFPLTVTSAQKNPTAFYLCASGTGANTEAFFGQGTRLTVV.

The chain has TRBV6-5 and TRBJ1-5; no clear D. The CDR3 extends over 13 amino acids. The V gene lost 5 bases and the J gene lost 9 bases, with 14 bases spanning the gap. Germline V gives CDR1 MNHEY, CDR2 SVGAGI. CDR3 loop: CASSQTAGGPQHF. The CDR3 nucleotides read TGTGCCAGCAGTCAAACAGCCGGAGGGCCCCAGCATTTT.

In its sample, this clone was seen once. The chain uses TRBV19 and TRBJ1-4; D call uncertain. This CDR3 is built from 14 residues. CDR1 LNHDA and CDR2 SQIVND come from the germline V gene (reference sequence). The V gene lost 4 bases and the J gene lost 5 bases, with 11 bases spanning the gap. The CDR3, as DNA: TGTGCCAGTAGTAAGGAGGACGGGAATGAAAAACTGTTTTTT. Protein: CASSKEDGNEKLFF. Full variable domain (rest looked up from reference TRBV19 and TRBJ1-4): DGGITQSPKYLFRKEGQNVTLSCEQNLNHDAMYWYRQDPGQGLRLIYYSQIVNDFQKGDIAEGYSVSREKKESFPLTVTSAQKNPTAFYLCASSKEDGNEKLFFGSGTQLSVL.